This entry is about one TCR beta chain. This sample is part of a study of blood T cell repertoires in COVID-19. Whole-study context: Sites across the United States, Italy and Spain contributed samples from acute and convalescent COVID-19. In each case, the material was cDNA or gDNA derived from T cells, B-cell-depleted T cells, or PBMCs.

CDR1 is SGHRS, CDR2 YFSETQ, per germline. This CDR3 is 14 amino acids long. With 1 base removed from V and 4 bases from J, the gap between germline ends came to 8 bases. In the study's own analysis: Reference gene primer amplification gave nucleated cell count estimates. Using immunoSEQ multiplex PCR, the repertoire was profiled, and TCRdb retains in-frame clones only, with some absent. V and J calls and clone size are those listed in that table; D and trimming were worked out from the DNA. The sample contains 150,000 or so clones, 80% to 90% of which appear only once. Source material: peripheral blood. This chain joins TRBV5-1 and TRBJ2-2; D is uncertain. This receptor was obtained from a man older than 75 with acute or convalescent COVID-19. CDR3 nucleotides: TGCGCCAGCAGCTTGTTGGAGACCACCGGGGAGCTGTTTTTT. Translated: CASSLLETTGELFF.